These 21 T cell receptor beta chains originate from one sample sequenced in a study of blood T cells in healthy people across ages. A second about 7 to 11 cycle PCR used barcoded and J-beta primers. TCRdb fed the 5' RACE reads into MiXCR, producing one record per CDR3 protein. The sample holds hundreds of thousands of distinct CDR3 sequences, around 20% seen once. Sequenced material: blood. Receptors originate from a man in his 70s in good health.

This clonotype appeared a few times. This sequence joins TRBV6-1 and TRBJ2-1; TRBD2 might be the D (5 bases). The DNA end favors TRBJ2-5, so the J call may be wrong. This CDR3 is 14 amino acids long. Germline V gene lookup returns CDR1 MNHNS and CDR2 SASEGT. CDR3 in amino acids: CASSDEGVGETQYF. CDR3 DNA sequence: TGTGCCAGCAGTGATGAGGGCGTCGGCGAGACCCAGTACTTC.

This chain connects TRBV28 to TRBJ1-4; D not resolved. Per the germline V gene, CDR1 is MDHEN and CDR2 is SYDVKM. CDR3 length equals 14 residues. V lost 6 bases and J 4 bases, leaving 12 bases between the germline ends. CDR3 coding DNA: TGTGCCAGCAGCTTACAAAGAAATAATGAAAAACTGTTTTTT. This codes for CASSLQRNNEKLFF. The full variable domain, its missing parts supplied by reference TRBV28 and TRBJ1-4, is DVKVTQSSRYLVKRTGEKVFLECVQDMDHENMFWYRQDPGLGLRLIYFSYDVKMKEKGDIPEGYSVSREKKERFSLILESASTNQTSMYLCASSLQRNNEKLFFGSGTQLSVL.

This chain links TRBV6-5 with TRBJ2-1, with TRBD2 identical over 11 bases. CDR3 size: 15 residues. Germline CDR1 is MNHEY and CDR2 is SVGAGI. The V gene end was trimmed by 6 bases and the J gene end by 8 bases; junction bases not matched to a gene: 9. The CDR3 nucleotides read TGTGCCAGCAGCCGCACTAGCGGGAGCGGATATGAGCAGTTCTTC. It specifies CASSRTSGSGYEQFF.

This clonotype was counted ten times or more. The CDR3 is CASSGDSQETQYF. The CDR3 DNA sequence: TGTGCCAGCAGTGGGGACAGCCAAGAGACCCAGTACTTC. The J gene is TRBJ2-5, the V gene TRBV5-6, with 7 bases lining up with TRBD1. The CDR3 runs to 13 residues. The V gene's germline CDR1 is SGHDT and CDR2 YYEEEE. Trimming removed 5 bases from V and 1 base from J; junction bases left unmatched: 2. The entire variable domain, with the rest obtained from reference TRBV5-6 and TRBJ2-5, is as follows: DAGVTQSPTHLIKTRGQQVTLRCSPKSGHDTVSWYQQALGQGPQFIFQYYEEEERQRGNFPDRFSGHQFPNYSSELNVNALLLGDSALYLCASSGDSQETQYFGPGTRLLVL.

This clonotype appeared a few times. The chain's CDR3 is CASSMGLDSYEQYF. For the CDR3, the DNA is TGTGCCAGTAGTATGGGACTAGACTCCTACGAGCAGTACTTC. The chain is built from TRBV19 and TRBJ2-7; 8 nucleotides line up with TRBD2. This CDR3 comprises 14 residues. Per the germline V gene, CDR1 is LNHDA and CDR2 is SQIVND (reference sequence). V shed 3 bases, J shed 0 bases, and the junction held 1 base outside the gene matches. The full variable domain, in which reference TRBV19 and TRBJ2-7 provide the parts outside the CDR3, is DGGITQSPKYLFRKEGQNVTLSCEQNLNHDAMYWYRQDPGQGLRLIYYSQIVNDFQKGDIAEGYSVSREKKESFPLTVTSAQKNPTAFYLCASSMGLDSYEQYFGPGTRLTVT.

J is TRBJ1-3 and V is TRBV4-3; a weak D match, TRBD1 (5 bases). This CDR3 contains 15 residues. Germline V gives CDR1 LGHNA, CDR2 YSLEER. Trimming removed 0 bases from V and 4 bases from J, with 10 bases in between. CDR3 sequence: CASSQDSGAGNTIYF. The CDR3 bases are TGCGCCAGCAGCCAAGATTCCGGGGCCGGAAACACCATATATTTT.

This chain joins TRBV21-1 and TRBJ2-7; the table calls TRBD2, which could not be checked here. TRBV21-1 is classified as a pseudogene. This CDR3 has 15 amino acids. This CDR3 reads CASSNRLAGSYEQYF. CDR3 nucleotides: TGTGCCAGCAGCAACAGACTAGCGGGGTCCTACGAGCAGTACTTC.

The CDR3 sequence is CASSPPMAGAEQYF. The CDR3, as DNA: TGTGCCAGCTCACCACCGATGGCAGGGGCCGAGCAGTACTTC. The genes are TRBV18 and TRBJ2-7, with D perhaps matching TRBD1 (6 bases). Trimming pared 0 bases from V and 6 bases from J, leaving 12 bases between. The CDR3 is 14 amino acids. Germline lookup yields CDR1 KGHSH and CDR2 LQKENI.

This clonotype was picked up a small number of times. The chain combines TRBV11-2 with TRBJ2-1; D is ambiguous. This CDR3 is 16 amino acids long. Germline values: CDR1 SGHAT, CDR2 FQNNGV. V lost 5 bases to trimming and J lost 2 bases, with 16 bases between them. CDR3 amino acids: CASSPHIRYAYNEQFF. The CDR3 DNA sequence: TGTGCCAGCAGCCCCCACATCCGGTATGCCTACAATGAGCAGTTCTTC.

The chain recombines TRBV5-1 with TRBJ2-3; D remains unclear. This CDR3 spans 14 amino acids. Germline-derived CDR1 and CDR2 are SGHRS and YFSETQ. Trimming cost V 0 bases and J 2 bases, with 7 bases left between them. This chain's CDR3 is CASSLEGITDTQYF. CDR3 sequence (DNA): TGCGCCAGCAGCTTGGAGGGCATCACAGATACGCAGTATTTT.

V gene TRBV5-1 combines with J gene TRBJ2-7; D remains ambiguous. The CDR3 extends over 15 amino acids. The V gene lost 1 base and the J gene lost 3 bases, with 14 bases spanning the gap. Per germline, CDR1 SGHRS and CDR2 YFSETQ. CDR3 sequence: CASSLLQAVYYEQYF. The CDR3 region has the DNA TGCGCCAGCAGCTTGTTGCAAGCAGTCTACTACGAGCAGTACTTC.

This clonotype has more than one count but fewer than ten. The chain links TRBV2 to TRBJ2-7, with 8 nucleotides matching TRBD2. There are 14 residues in the CDR3. CDR1 is SNHLY and CDR2 is FYNNEI in the germline V gene. Germline trimming cut 6 bases from V and 1 base from J; bases unmatched to any gene: 5. CDR3 sequence reads: CASRGIAGSYEQYF. CDR3 nucleotides: TGTGCCAGCAGAGGGATAGCGGGGTCCTACGAGCAGTACTTC.

This clonotype has just a few counts. The V call is TRBV7-2, the J call TRBJ1-2; D remains unclear. CDR1 is SGHTA and CDR2 is FQGNSA in the germline V gene. The CDR3 is 15 amino acids. Trimming took off 1 base at V and 6 bases at J, with 15 bases between the two ends. The CDR3 coding sequence is TGTGCCAGCAGCTTAGTCCGGGTCGTGGGTCATGGCTACACCTTC. This gives the protein CASSLVRVVGHGYTF.

V usage is TRBV29-1 and J usage is TRBJ2-5; D possibly uses TRBD1 or TRBD2 (5 bases each). The DNA end is a closer match to TRBJ2-7, so the J assignment may be wrong. Germline-derived CDR1 and CDR2 are SQVTM and ANQGSEA. The CDR3 runs to 12 residues. CDR3 bases: TGCAGCGTCACAGGCCCCGGGGACGAGCAGTACTTC. Protein: CSVTGPGDEQYF.

In this sample, this clonotype turned up a few times. CDR3 amino acids: CASSEGGGRRNEQFF. The CDR3 nucleotides are TGTGCCAGCAGTGAAGGGGGAGGGAGAAGGAATGAGCAGTTCTTC. The chain is built from TRBV2 and TRBJ2-1; 7 nucleotides agree with TRBD2. This CDR3 is built from 15 residues. The V gene's germline CDR1 is SNHLY and CDR2 FYNNEI. Trimming at V came to 1 base and at J to 7 bases, leaving 7 bases not matched to a gene. The full variable domain, its missing parts supplied by reference TRBV2 and TRBJ2-1, is EPEVTQTPSHQVTQMGQEVILRCVPISNHLYFYWYRQILGQKVEFLVSFYNNEISEKSEIFDDQFSVERPDGSNFTLKIRSTKLEDSAMYFCASSEGGGRRNEQFFGPGTRLTVL.

The chain links TRBV20-1 to TRBJ2-2, with a tentative D call TRBD2 (5 bases). This CDR3 region has 15 residues. Per the germline V gene, CDR1 is DFQATT and CDR2 is SNEGSKA (reference sequence). Trimming pared 6 bases from V and 0 bases from J, leaving 14 bases between. The CDR3 reads CSASGRRTNTGELFF. The CDR3, as DNA: TGCAGTGCCAGCGGAAGGCGAACGAACACCGGGGAGCTGTTTTTT.

The CDR3 bases are TGCAGTGCTAGAGTGAGGGCTGGGGAAAACACCATATATTTT. Protein sequence: CSARVRAGENTIYF. V is TRBV20-1 and J is TRBJ1-3; D call uncertain. This CDR3 comprises 14 residues. Germline values: CDR1 DFQATT, CDR2 SNEGSKA (reference sequence). Trimming removed 1 base at V and 6 bases at J, with 13 bases between.

This clonotype was counted only a few times. The chain combines TRBV4-1 with TRBJ2-1; TRBD1 might be the D (6 bases). The better agreement between TRBJ2-5 and the DNA end casts doubt on the J call. From germline, CDR1 is MGHRA and CDR2 YSYEKL. The CDR3 is 14 amino acids. CDR3: CASSQEHRAETQYF. Written as DNA, the CDR3 is TGCGCCAGCAGCCAAGAGCACAGGGCAGAGACCCAGTACTTC.

V gene TRBV9 combines with J gene TRBJ2-3; tentative D call: TRBD2 (6 bases). V lost 0 bases and J lost 6, with 14 bases in between. Germline assignment: CDR1 SGDLS and CDR2 YYNGEE. The CDR3 consists of 15 residues. The CDR3 nucleotides are TGTGCCAGCAGCGTAGGACATCGGGGGAGCGATACGCAGTATTTT. As protein: CASSVGHRGSDTQYF.

This clonotype came up a few times. The chain joins TRBV10-3 to TRBJ2-5; unclear D gene. Germline CDR1 is ENHRY and CDR2 is SYGVKD. This CDR3 comprises 11 residues. Trimming took 10 bases from V and 2 from J, leaving 8 bases between them. The CDR3 loop is CATSPQETQYF. Here the CDR3 DNA reads TGTGCCACCTCCCCACAAGAGACCCAGTACTTC.

The V call is TRBV7-2, the J call TRBJ2-5, with D maybe TRBD2 (7 bases). Germline-derived CDR1 and CDR2 are SGHTA and FQGNSA. V was cut by 3 bases and J by 5 bases, with 16 bases left in between. The CDR3 spans 15 residues. The CDR3 coding sequence is TGTGCCAGCAGCTTGGAGGGGGAGGGTATTGAGACCCAGTACTTC. Protein product: CASSLEGEGIETQYF.